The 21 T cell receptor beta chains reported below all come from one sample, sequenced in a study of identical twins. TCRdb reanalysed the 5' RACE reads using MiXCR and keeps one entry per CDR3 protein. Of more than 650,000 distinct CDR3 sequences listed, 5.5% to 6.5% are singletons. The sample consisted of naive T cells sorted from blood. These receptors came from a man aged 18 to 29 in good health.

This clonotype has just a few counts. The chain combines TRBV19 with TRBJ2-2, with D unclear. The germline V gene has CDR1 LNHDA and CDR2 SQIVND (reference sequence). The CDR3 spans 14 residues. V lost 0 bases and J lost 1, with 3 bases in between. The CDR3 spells CASSIDGNTGELFF. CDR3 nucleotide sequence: TGTGCCAGTAGTATAGACGGGAACACCGGGGAGCTGTTTTTT.

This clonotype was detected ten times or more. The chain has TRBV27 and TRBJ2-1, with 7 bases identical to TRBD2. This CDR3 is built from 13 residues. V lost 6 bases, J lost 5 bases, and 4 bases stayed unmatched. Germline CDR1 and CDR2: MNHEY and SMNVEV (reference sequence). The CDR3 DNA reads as TGTGCCAGCAGGTCGGGGACTAACAATGAGCAGTTCTTC. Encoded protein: CASRSGTNNEQFF.

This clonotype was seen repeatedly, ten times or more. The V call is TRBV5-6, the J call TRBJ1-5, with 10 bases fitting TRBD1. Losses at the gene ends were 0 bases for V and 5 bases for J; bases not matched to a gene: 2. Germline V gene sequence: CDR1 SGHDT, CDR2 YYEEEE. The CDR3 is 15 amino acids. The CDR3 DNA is TGTGCCAGCAGCTTGGCCGGACAGGGGGATCAGCCCCAGCATTTT. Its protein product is CASSLAGQGDQPQHF.

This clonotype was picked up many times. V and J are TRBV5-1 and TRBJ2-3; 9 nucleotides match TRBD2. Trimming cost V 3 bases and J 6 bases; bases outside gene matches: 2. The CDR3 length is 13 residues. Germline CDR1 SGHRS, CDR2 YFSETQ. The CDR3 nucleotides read TGCGCCAGCAGCTACAGCGGGGGGGATACGCAGTATTTT. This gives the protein CASSYSGGDTQYF. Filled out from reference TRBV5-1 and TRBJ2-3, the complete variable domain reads KAGVTQTPRYLIKTRGQQVTLSCSPISGHRSVSWYQQTPGQGLQFLFEYFSETQRNKGNFPGRFSGRQFSNSRSEMNVSTLELGDSALYLCASSYSGGDTQYFGPGTRLTVL.

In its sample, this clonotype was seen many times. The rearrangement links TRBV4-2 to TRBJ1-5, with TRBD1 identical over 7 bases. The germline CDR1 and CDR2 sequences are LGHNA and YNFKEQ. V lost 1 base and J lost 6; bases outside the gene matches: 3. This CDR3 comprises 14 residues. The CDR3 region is CASSQGQGGQPQHF. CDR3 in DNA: TGTGCCAGCAGCCAAGGACAGGGCGGTCAGCCCCAGCATTTT.

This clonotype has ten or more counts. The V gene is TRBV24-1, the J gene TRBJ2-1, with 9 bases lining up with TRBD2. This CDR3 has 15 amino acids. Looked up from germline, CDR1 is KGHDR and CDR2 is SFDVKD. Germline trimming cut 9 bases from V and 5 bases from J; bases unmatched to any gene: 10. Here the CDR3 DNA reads TGTGCCACCGCGCTAGCGGGAAGACCAGACAATGAGCAGTTCTTC. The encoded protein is CATALAGRPDNEQFF.

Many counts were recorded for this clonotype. As DNA, the CDR3 is TGTGCCACCAGCAGACAGGGGATGAACACTGAAGCTTTCTTT. This sequence encodes CATSRQGMNTEAFF. V gene TRBV15 combines with J gene TRBJ1-1, with D possibly being TRBD1 (6 bases). Germline CDR1 is LNHNV and CDR2 is YYDKDF (reference sequence). The V end lost 2 bases, the J end lost 0 bases, and 7 bases lay between the germline ends. The CDR3 contains 14 residues.

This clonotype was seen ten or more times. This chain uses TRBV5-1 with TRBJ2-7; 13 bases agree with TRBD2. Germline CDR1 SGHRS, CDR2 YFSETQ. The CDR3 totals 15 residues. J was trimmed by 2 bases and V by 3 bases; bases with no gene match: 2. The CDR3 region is CASSSGTSGTYEQYF. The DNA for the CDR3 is TGCGCCAGCAGCTCTGGGACTAGCGGGACCTACGAGCAGTACTTC.

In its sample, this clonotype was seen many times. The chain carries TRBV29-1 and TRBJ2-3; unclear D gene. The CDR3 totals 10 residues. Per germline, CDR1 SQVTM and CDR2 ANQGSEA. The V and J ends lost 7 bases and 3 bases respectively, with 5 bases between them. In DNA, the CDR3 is TGCAGCGGGAAAACAGATACGCAGTATTTT. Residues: CSGKTDTQYF.

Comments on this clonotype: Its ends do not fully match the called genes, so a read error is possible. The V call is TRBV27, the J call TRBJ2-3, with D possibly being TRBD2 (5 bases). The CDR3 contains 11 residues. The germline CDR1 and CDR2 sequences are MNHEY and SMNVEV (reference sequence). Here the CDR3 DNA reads TGTGCCAGCACTAGCAGAGATACGCAGTATTTT. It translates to CASTSRDTQYF.

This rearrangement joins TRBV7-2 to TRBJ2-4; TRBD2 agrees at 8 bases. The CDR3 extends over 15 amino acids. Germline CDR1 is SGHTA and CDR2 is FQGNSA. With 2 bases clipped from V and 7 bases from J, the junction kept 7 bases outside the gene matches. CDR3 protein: CASSLTAGVGNIQYF. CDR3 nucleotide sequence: TGTGCCAGCAGCTTAACAGCGGGAGTCGGGAACATTCAGTACTTC.

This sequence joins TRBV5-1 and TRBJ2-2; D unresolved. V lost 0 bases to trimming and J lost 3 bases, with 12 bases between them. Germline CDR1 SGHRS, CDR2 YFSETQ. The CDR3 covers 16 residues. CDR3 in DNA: TGCGCCAGCAGCTTGGAGGCAGGTATTTACACCGGGGAGCTGTTTTTT. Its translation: CASSLEAGIYTGELFF.

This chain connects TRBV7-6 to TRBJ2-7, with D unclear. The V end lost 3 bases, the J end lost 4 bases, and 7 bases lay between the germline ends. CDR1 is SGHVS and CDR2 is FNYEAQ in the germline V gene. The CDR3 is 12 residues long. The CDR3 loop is CASSFAGYEQYF. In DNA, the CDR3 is TGTGCCAGCAGCTTTGCCGGATACGAGCAGTACTTC.

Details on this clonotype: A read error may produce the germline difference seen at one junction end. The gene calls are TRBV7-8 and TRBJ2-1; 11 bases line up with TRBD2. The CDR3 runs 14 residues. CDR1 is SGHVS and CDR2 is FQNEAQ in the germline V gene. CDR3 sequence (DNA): TGTGCCAGCAGCATAGCGGGAGGGCCAGATGAGCAGTTCTTC. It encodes CASSIAGGPDEQFF.

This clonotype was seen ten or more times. CDR3 loop: CAISEKDSTGELFF. The CDR3 DNA reads as TGTGCCATCAGTGAGAAGGACTCCACCGGGGAGCTGTTTTTT. The genes are TRBV10-3 and TRBJ2-2; a weak D match, TRBD2 (5 bases). Germline CDR1 and CDR2: ENHRY and SYGVKD. Trimming removed 2 bases at V and 4 bases at J, with 8 bases between. The CDR3 spans 14 residues.

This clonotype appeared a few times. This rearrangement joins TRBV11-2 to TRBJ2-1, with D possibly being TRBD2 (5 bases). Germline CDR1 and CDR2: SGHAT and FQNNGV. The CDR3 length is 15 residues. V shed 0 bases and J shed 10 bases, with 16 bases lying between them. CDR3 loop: CASSLDILYGGEQFF. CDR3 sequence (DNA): TGTGCCAGCAGCTTAGATATTTTGTATGGCGGGGAGCAGTTCTTC. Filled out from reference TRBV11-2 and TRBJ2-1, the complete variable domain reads EAGVAQSPRYKIIEKRQSVAFWCNPISGHATLYWYQQILGQGPKLLIQFQNNGVVDDSQLPKDRFSAERLKGVDSTLKIQPAKLEDSAVYLCASSLDILYGGEQFFGPGTRLTVL.

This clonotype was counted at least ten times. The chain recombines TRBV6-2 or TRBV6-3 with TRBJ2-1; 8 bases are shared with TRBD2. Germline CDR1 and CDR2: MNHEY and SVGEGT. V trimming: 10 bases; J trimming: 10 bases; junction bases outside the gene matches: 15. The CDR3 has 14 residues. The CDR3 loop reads CANLQAGDFHEQFF. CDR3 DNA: TGTGCCAACTTGCAAGCGGGGGACTTCCACGAGCAGTTCTTC.

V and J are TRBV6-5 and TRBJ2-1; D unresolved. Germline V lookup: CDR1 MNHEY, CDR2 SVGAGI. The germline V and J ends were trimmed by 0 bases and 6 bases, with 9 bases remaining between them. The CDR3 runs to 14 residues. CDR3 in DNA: TGTGCCAGCAGTTACTCGGAACACTCCAATGAGCAGTTCTTC. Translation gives CASSYSEHSNEQFF.

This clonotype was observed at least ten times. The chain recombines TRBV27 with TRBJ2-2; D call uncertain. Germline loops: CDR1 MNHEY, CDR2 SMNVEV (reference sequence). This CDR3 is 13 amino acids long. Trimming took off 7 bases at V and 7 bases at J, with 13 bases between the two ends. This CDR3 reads CASMRPSGGELFF. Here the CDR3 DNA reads TGTGCCAGCATGCGGCCCTCGGGCGGGGAGCTGTTTTTT.

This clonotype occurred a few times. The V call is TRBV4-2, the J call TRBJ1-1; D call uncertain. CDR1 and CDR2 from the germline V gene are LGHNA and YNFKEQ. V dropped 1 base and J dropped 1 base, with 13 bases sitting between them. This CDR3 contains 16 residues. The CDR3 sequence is CASSQVSIQSNTEAFF. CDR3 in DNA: TGTGCCAGCAGCCAAGTATCGATTCAGTCGAACACTGAAGCTTTCTTT.

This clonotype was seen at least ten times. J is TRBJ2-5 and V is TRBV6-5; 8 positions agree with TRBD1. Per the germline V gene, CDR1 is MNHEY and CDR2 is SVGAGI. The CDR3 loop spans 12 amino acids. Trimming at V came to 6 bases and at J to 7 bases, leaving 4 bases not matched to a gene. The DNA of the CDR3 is TGTGCCAGCAGGGACAGGGTGTGGACCCAGTACTTC. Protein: CASRDRVWTQYF.